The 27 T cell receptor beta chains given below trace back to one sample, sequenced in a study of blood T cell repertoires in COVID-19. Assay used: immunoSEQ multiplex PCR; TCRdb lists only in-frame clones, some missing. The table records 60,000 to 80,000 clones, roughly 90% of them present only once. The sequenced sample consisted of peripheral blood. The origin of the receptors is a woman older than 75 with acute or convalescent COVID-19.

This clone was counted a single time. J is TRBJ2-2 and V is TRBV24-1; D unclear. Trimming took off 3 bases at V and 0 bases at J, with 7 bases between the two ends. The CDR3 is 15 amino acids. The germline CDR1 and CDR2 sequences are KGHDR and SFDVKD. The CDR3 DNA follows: TGTGCCACCAGTGATATGGCAACGAACACCGGGGAGCTGTTTTTT. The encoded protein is CATSDMATNTGELFF.

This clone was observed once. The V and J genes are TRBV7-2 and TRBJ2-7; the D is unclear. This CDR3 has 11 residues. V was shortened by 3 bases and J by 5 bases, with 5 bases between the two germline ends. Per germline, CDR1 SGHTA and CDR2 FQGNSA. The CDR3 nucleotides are TGTGCCAGCAGCTTTTCCAACGAGCAGTACTTC. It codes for CASSFSNEQYF.

DNA of the CDR3: TGTGCCAGCAGTTTAACGACAGACTACGAGCAGTACTTC. Translation: CASSLTTDYEQYF. The rearrangement uses TRBV12-3 or TRBV12-4 and TRBJ2-7; D perhaps matches TRBD1 (5 bases). Trimming cost V 2 bases and J 3 bases, with 8 bases left between them. The CDR3 has 13 residues.

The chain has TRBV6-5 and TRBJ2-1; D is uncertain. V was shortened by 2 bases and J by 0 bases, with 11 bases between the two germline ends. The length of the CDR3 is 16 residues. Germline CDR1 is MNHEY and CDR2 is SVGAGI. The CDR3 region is CASSYVGTSSYNEQFF. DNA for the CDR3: TGTGCCAGCAGTTACGTGGGCACGAGCTCCTACAATGAGCAGTTCTTC.

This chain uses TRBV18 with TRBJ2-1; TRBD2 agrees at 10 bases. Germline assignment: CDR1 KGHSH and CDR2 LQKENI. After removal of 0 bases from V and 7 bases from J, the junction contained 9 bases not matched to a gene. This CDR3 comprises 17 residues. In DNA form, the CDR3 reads TGTGCCAGCTCACCACCTCTTGCTAGCGGGGGATTGAATGAGCAGTTCTTC. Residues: CASSPPLASGGLNEQFF.

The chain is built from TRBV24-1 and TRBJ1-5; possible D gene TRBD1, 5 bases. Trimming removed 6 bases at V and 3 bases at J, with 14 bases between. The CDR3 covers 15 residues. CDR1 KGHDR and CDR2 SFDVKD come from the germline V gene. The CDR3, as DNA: TGTGCCACCAGTCGAGGCGGGGGGATCAATCAGCCCCAGCATTTT. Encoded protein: CATSRGGGINQPQHF.

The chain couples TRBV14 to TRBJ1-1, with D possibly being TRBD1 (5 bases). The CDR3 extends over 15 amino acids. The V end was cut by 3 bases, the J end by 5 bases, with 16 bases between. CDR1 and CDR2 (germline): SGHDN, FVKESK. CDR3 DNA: TGTGCCAGCAGCCACCGGACATTAATAGAGACTGAAGCTTTCTTT. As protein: CASSHRTLIETEAFF.

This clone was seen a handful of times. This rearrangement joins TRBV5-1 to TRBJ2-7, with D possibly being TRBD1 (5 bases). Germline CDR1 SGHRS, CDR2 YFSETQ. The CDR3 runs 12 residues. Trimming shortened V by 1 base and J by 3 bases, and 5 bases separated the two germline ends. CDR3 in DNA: TGCGCCAGCAGCTTGAGGGGCTACGAGCAGTACTTC. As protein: CASSLRGYEQYF.

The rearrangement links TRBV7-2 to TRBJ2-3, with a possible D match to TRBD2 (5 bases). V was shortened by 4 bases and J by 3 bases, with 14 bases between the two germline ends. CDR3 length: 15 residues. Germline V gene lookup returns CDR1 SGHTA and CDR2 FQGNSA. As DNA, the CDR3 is TGTGCCAGCAGCTACAACTCCCCGGGGACAGATACGCAGTATTTT. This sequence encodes CASSYNSPGTDTQYF.

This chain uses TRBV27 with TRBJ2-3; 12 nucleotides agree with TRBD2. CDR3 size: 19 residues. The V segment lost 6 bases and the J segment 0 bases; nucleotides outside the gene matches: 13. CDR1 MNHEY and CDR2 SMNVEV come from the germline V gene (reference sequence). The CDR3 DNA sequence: TGTGCCAGCAGCCGCCGGACTAGCGGGGTGGCTATAAGCACAGATACGCAGTATTTT. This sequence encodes CASSRRTSGVAISTDTQYF.

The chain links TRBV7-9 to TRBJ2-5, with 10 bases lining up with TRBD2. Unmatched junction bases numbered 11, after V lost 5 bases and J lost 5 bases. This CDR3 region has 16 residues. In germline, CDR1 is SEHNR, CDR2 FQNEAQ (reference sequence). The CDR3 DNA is TGTGCCAGCAGCCTGGGGAGCGGGGGGGCCGCGGAGACCCAGTACTTC. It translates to CASSLGSGGAAETQYF. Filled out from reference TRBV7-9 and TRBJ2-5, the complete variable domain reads DTGVSQNPRHKITKRGQNVTFRCDPISEHNRLYWYRQTLGQGPEFLTYFQNEAQLEKSRLLSDRFSAERPKGSFSTLEIQRTEQGDSAMYLCASSLGSGGAAETQYFGPGTRLLVL.

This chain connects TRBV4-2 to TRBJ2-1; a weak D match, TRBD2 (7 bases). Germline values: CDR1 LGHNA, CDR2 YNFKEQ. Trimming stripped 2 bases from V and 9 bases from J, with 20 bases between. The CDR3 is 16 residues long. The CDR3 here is CASSQRGGSQGGEQFF. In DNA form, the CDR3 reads TGTGCCAGCAGCCAAAGGGGGGGGTCCCAAGGAGGTGAGCAGTTCTTC.

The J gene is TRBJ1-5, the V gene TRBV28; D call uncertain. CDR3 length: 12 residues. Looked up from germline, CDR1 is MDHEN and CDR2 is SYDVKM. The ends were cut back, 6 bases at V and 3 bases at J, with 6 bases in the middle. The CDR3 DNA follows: TGTGCCAGCAGAGCCCCCAATCAGCCCCAGCATTTT. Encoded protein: CASRAPNQPQHF.

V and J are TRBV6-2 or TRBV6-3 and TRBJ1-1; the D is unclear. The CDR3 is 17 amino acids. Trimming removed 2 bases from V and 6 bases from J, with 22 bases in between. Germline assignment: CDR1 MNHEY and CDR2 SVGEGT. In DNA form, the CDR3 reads TGTGCCAGCAGTTACGTGGTTGGGGAGACCCAGCGGCCTGAAGCTTTCTTT. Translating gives CASSYVVGETQRPEAFF.

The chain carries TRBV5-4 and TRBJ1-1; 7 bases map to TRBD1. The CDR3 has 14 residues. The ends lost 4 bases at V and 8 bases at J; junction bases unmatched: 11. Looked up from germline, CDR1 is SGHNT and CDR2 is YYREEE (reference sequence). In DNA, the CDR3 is TGTGCCAGCAGCCAACTGACAGGGTCCGAAGAAGCTTTCTTT. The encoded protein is CASSQLTGSEEAFF. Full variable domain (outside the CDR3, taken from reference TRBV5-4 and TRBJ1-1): ETGVTQSPTHLIKTRGQQVTLRCSSQSGHNTVSWYQQALGQGPQFIFQYYREEENGRGNFPPRFSGLQFPNYSSELNVNALELDDSALYLCASSQLTGSEEAFFGQGTRLTVV.

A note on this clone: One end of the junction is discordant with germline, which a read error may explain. In DNA, the CDR3 is TGTGCCAGCAGCGTGGACGGTTTC. Its protein is CASSVDGF. J is TRBJ2-6 and V is TRBV5-4; D not resolved. The CDR3 is 8 amino acids. Per the germline V gene, CDR1 is SGHNT and CDR2 is YYREEE (reference sequence).

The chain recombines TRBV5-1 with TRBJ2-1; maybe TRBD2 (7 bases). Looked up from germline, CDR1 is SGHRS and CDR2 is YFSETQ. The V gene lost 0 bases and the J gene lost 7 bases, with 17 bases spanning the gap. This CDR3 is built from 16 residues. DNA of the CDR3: TGCGCCAGCAGCTTGGTTCCGGGGGGCGGATCTAATGAGCAGTTCTTC. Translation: CASSLVPGGGSNEQFF.

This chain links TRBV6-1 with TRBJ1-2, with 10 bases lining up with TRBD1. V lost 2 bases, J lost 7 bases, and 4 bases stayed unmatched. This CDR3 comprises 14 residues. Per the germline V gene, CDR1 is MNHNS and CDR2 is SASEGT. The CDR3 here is CASSELGTGAGYTF. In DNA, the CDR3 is TGTGCCAGCAGTGAATTAGGGACAGGGGCTGGCTACACCTTC.

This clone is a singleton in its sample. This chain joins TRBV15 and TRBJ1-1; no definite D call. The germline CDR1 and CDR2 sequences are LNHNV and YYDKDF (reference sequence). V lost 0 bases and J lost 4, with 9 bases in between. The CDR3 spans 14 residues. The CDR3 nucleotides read TGTGCCACCAGCAGAGATCCCGGCGGCACTGAAGCTTTCTTT. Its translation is CATSRDPGGTEAFF.

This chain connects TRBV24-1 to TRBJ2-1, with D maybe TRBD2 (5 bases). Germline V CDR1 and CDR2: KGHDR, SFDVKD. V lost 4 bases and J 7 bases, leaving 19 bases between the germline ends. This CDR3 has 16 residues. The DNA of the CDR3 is TGTGCCACCAGTGACCCAGGAGGCGAGCGAAGGAATGAGCAGTTCTTC. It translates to CATSDPGGERRNEQFF.

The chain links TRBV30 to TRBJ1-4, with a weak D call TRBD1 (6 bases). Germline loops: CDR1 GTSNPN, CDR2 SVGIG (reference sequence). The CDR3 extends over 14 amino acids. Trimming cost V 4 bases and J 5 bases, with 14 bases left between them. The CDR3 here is CAWNRQAANEKLFF. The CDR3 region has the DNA TGTGCCTGGAATCGACAGGCGGCAAATGAAAAACTGTTTTTT.

The CDR3 DNA is TGTGCCTGGAGTGTATCGGGGGTTAGTGAAAAACTGTTTTTT. Amino acid sequence: CAWSVSGVSEKLFF. This rearrangement joins TRBV30 to TRBJ1-4; TRBD1 is a possible D gene (5 bases). Germline loops: CDR1 GTSNPN, CDR2 SVGIG (reference sequence). Between the trimmed V and J ends, which lost 0 bases and 7 bases, there was a span of 12 bases. CDR3 size: 14 residues. Together with reference TRBV30 and TRBJ1-4, the CDR3 gives the full variable domain: SQTIHQWPATLVQPVGSPLSLECTVEGTSNPNLYWYRQAAGRGLQLLFYSVGIGQISSEVPQNLSASRPQDRQFILSSKKLLLSDSGFYLCAWSVSGVSEKLFFGSGTQLSVL.

The DNA for the CDR3 is TGTGCCAGCAGCGTACCTAGGACAGGGGGAAACACCATATATTTT. Residues: CASSVPRTGGNTIYF. The V and J genes are TRBV5-8 and TRBJ1-3, with TRBD1 matching over 8 bases. The V gene end was trimmed by 4 bases and the J gene end by 4 bases; junction bases not matched to a gene: 7. This CDR3 is 15 amino acids long. Germline loops: CDR1 SGHTS, CDR2 YDEGEE.

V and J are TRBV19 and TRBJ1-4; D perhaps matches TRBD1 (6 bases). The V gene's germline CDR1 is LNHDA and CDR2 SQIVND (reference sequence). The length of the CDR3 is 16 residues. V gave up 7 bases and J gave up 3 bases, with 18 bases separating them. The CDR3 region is CASKVAGARANEKLFF. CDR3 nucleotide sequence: TGTGCCAGTAAAGTAGCAGGGGCTCGGGCTAATGAAAAACTGTTTTTT.

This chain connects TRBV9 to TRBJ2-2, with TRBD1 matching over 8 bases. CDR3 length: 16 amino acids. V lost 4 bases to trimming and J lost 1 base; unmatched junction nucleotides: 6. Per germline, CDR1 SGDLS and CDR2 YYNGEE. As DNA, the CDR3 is TGTGCCAGCAGCCCACGGGGGACAGGGAACACCGGGGAGCTGTTTTTT. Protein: CASSPRGTGNTGELFF.

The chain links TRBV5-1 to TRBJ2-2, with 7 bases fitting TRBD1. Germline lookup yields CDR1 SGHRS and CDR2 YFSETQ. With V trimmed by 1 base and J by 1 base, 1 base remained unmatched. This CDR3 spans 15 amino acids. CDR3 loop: CASSLRQGNTGELFF. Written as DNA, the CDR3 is TGCGCCAGCAGCTTGAGACAGGGGAACACCGGGGAGCTGTTTTTT.

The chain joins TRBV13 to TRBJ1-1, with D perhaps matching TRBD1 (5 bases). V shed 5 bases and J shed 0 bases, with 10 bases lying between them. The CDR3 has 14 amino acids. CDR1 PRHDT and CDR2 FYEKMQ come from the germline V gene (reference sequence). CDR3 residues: CASSTRQMNTEAFF. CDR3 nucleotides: TGTGCCAGCAGCACCCGACAGATGAACACTGAAGCTTTCTTT.